One and the same sample provided the 5 T cell receptor beta chains below, sequenced in a study of OX40 agonist ivuxolimab in advanced cancers. Using immunoSEQ multiplex PCR, the repertoire was profiled, and TCRdb retains in-frame clones only, with some absent. Of 75,000 to 95,000 clones listed, 85% to 90% are singletons. Specimen: CD4+ or CD8+ T cells sorted from blood, collected in a trial of the OX40 agonist ivuxolimab. The receptors originated from an adult with an advanced solid tumor such as melanoma, head and neck, liver or kidney cancer.

The chain combines TRBV9 with TRBJ2-5; 10 bases align to TRBD2. Germline CDR1 and CDR2: SGDLS and YYNGEE. The length of the CDR3 is 17 residues. V lost 10 bases to trimming and J lost 5 bases; unmatched junction nucleotides: 20. This CDR3 reads CAPRPGSGGAGGETQYF. DNA for the CDR3: TGTGCCCCCCGGCCAGGGAGCGGGGGGGCCGGAGGGGAGACCCAGTACTTC.

This chain links TRBV19 with TRBJ2-2, with TRBD2 identical over 9 bases. Trimming cost V 6 bases and J 6 bases; bases outside gene matches: 5. The CDR3 has 14 residues. Germline V gives CDR1 LNHDA, CDR2 SQIVND (reference sequence). The CDR3: CASRPGLASGELFF. The CDR3 nucleotides read TGTGCCAGTAGACCAGGACTAGCGTCCGGGGAGCTGTTTTTT. The full variable domain, completed using reference TRBV19 and TRBJ2-2, is DGGITQSPKYLFRKEGQNVTLSCEQNLNHDAMYWYRQDPGQGLRLIYYSQIVNDFQKGDIAEGYSVSREKKESFPLTVTSAQKNPTAFYLCASRPGLASGELFFGEGSRLTVL.

V gene TRBV18 combines with J gene TRBJ2-5, with no clear D. From germline, CDR1 is KGHSH and CDR2 LQKENI. The CDR3 contains 12 residues. The V and J ends lost 3 bases and 5 bases respectively, with 7 bases between them. CDR3 loop: CASSPVGETQYF. CDR3 DNA: TGTGCCAGCTCACCGGTGGGGGAGACCCAGTACTTC.

The chain carries TRBV18 and TRBJ1-2; D not certain. The CDR3 is made up of 15 amino acids. The germline V gene has CDR1 KGHSH and CDR2 LQKENI. Trimming cost V 3 bases and J 0 bases, with 11 bases left between them. The DNA of the CDR3 is TGTGCCAGCTCACCTTTGCCCGGCGCTAACTATGGCTACACCTTC. Encoded protein: CASSPLPGANYGYTF. The full variable domain, completed using reference TRBV18 and TRBJ1-2, is NAGVMQNPRHLVRRRGQEARLRCSPMKGHSHVYWYRQLPEEGLKFMVYLQKENIIDESGMPKERFSAEFPKEGPSILRIQQVVRGDSAAYFCASSPLPGANYGYTFGSGTRLTVV.

This CDR3 is CASSQVLDRLAKNIQYF. The CDR3 nucleotides read TGCGCCAGCAGCCAAGTGTTGGACAGGCTAGCCAAAAACATTCAGTACTTC. This rearrangement joins TRBV4-1 to TRBJ2-4, with 7 bases that match TRBD1. J lost 0 bases, V lost 1 base, and 6 bases had no gene match. Germline V CDR1 and CDR2: MGHRA, YSYEKL. CDR3 length equals 17 residues.